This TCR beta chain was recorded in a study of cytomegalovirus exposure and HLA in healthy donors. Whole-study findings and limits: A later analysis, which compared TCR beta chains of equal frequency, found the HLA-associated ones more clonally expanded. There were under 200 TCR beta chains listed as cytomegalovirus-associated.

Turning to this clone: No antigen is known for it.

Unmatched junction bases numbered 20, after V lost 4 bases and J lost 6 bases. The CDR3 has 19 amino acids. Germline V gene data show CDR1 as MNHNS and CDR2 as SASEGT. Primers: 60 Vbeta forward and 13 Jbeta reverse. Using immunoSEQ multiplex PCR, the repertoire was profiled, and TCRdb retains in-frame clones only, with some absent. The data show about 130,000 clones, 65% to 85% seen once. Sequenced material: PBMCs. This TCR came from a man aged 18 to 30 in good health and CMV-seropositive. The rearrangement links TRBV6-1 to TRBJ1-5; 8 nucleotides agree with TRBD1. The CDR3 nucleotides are TGTGCCAGCAGTGGCCTCGATGGTCCAGGGGGCTTAAGAATTCAGCCCCAGCATTTT. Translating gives CASSGLDGPGGLRIQPQHF.